This T cell receptor (beta chain) appears in the sequencing data of a study of blood T cell repertoires in COVID-19 (dated by TCRdb to about 2020). General notes on the study: Samples covering the acute and convalescent phases of COVID-19 were provided by collaborators in the United States, Italy and Spain. The repertoires were released in a freely available public database intended as a resource for research on the immune response to SARS-CoV-2. The prospective study material was composed of cDNA or gDNA derived from T cells, B-cell-depleted T cells, or PBMCs. The samples were drawn from the first 160 participants of the ongoing ImmuneRACE study and from over a thousand subjects provided by 6 global collaborators. The sample metadata nearly always contained a de-identified subject ID, COVID-19 status, age in years and sex. Subjects who had been exposed to COVID-19, were actively infected with it, or had recovered from it provided the deeply sampled blood TCRbeta repertoires that made up the dataset. Where available, HLA class I and class II types were taken from metadata supplied by the sample provider and were not determined by assay-based typing.

The collaborating institutions used their own protocols to collect whole blood in K2EDTA tubes. For TCRbeta analysis, collaborators shipped samples in one of three forms: frozen whole blood, isolated PBMCs, or DNA extracted from either of those sample types. Compared with germline, V lacks 4 bases and J lacks 5 bases; bases without a gene match: 8. From the cysteine through the phenylalanine, the CDR3 covers 16 amino acids. The sequence is cut down to CDR3 DNA, 48 bases in frame from base 1. The germline V gene gives CDR1 as SGDLS and CDR2 as YYNGEE. TCRbeta CDR3 regions were amplified from genomic DNA using the immunoSEQ Assay, a bias-controlled multiplex PCR. The study's processing was this. The number of nucleated cells in each sample was estimated by amplification of reference gene primers within the assay. Sequence reads were collapsed and filtered to measure the absolute abundance of every unique TCRbeta CDR3 rearrangement. For each sample, productive Simpson clonality was calculated by taking the square root of Simpson's diversity index across productive rearrangements. TCRdb holds this immuneACCESS table with in-frame rearrangements only. Some clones are missing; in checked studies, unresolved V genes explain under half, and the rest has no known cause. The V and J calls and clone size come from that table; D and trimming were worked out from the DNA. Recorded for this sample are fewer than 65,000 clones; under 90% of them occurred a single time. The ten top clones hold 12% of the sample.

On the study overall, not on this receptor specifically: How much clinical and demographic metadata was included differed by source and by participant, and the metadata was provided uncurated.

In regard to this clone: The target of this receptor is not known. Within one base of it there is no much larger clone, and no base qualities were kept.

The sequence was collected from a human donor in a cohort sampled during active COVID-19. The rearranged segments are TRBV9 and TRBJ2-1; TRBD2 aligns with 11 central bases. Sequenced: peripheral blood. CDR3 protein: CASSYALAGGNNEQFF. The base sequence is TGTGCCAGCAGCTACGCCCTAGCGGGGGGAAACAATGAGCAGTTCTTC.